This TCR beta chain came from a study of T cell responses to AZD1222 COVID-19 vaccine. The CDR3 has 15 amino acids. Germline V gene data show CDR1 as LNHDA and CDR2 as SQIVND (reference sequence). Trimming cost V 1 base and J 1 base, with 8 bases left between them. The protocol was immunoSEQ multiplex PCR, while the TCRdb copy is restricted to in-frame clones and leaves out a portion. The table has approximately 200,000 clones, about 94% seen once. The chain has TRBV19 and TRBJ1-5; tentative D call: TRBD1 (6 bases). This sequence was found in an adult who received the MenACWY meningococcal vaccine as a control. Sequences were derived from peripheral blood, sampled 28 days after the second dose of the MenACWY control vaccine. The CDR3, as DNA: TGTGCCAGTAGTATAGCAGGGGTAAGCAATCAGCCCCAGCATTTT. It specifies CASSIAGVSNQPQHF.